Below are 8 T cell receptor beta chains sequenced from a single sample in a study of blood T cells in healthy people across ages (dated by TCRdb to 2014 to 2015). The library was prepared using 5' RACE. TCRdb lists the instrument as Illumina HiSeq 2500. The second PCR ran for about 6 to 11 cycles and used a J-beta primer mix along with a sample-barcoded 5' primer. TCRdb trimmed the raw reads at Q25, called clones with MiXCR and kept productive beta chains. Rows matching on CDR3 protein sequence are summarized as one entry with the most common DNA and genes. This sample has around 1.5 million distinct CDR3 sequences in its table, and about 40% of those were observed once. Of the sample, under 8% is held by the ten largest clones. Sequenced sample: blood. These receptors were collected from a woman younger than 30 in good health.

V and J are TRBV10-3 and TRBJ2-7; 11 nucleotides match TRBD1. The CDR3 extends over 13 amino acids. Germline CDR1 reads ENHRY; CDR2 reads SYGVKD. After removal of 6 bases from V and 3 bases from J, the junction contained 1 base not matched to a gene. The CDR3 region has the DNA TGTGCCATCAGGGGACAGGGGGGCTACGAGCAGTACTTC. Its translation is CAIRGQGGYEQYF.

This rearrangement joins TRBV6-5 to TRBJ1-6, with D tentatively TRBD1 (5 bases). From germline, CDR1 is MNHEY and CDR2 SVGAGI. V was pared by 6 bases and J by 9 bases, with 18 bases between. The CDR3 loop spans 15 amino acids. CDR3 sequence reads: CASSTGTVGVSPLHF. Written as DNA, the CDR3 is TGTGCCAGCAGCACCGGAACGGTAGGGGTTTCACCCCTCCACTTT.

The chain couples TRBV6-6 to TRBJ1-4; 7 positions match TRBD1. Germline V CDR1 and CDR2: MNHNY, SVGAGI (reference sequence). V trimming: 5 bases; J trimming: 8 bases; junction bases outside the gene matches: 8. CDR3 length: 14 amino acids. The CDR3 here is CASSQPTGREKLFF. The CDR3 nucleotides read TGTGCCAGCAGTCAACCGACAGGGAGGGAAAAACTGTTTTTT.

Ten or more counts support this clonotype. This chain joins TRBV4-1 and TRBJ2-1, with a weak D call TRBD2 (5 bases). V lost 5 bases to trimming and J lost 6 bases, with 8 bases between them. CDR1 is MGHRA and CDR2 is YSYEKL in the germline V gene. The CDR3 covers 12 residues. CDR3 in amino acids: CASSAGVNEQFF. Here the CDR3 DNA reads TGCGCCAGCAGCGCCGGGGTCAATGAGCAGTTCTTC.

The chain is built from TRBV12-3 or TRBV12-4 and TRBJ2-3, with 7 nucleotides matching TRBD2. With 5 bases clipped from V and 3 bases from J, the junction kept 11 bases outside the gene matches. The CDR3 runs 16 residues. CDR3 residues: CASSPRAAGDTDTQYF. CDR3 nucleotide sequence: TGTGCCAGCAGTCCAAGGGCGGCGGGAGATACAGATACGCAGTATTTT.

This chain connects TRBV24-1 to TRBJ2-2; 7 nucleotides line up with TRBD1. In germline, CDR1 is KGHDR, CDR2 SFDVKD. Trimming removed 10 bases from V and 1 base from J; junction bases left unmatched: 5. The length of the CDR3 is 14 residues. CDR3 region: CATTGAENTGELFF. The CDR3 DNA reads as TGTGCCACTACAGGGGCCGAGAACACCGGGGAGCTGTTTTTT.

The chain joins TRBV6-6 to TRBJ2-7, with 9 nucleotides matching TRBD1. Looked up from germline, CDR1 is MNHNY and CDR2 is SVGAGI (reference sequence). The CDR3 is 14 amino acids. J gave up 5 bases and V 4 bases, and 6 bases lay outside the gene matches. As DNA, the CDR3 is TGTGCCAGCAGTTCCACCGGGACAGGGAACGAGCAGTACTTC. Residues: CASSSTGTGNEQYF.

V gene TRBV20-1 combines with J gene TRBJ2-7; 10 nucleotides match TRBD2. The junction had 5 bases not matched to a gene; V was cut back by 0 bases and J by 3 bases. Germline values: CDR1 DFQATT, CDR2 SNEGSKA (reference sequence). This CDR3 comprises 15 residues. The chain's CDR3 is CSARDPASGGYEQYF. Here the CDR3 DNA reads TGCAGTGCTAGAGATCCGGCTAGCGGGGGCTACGAGCAGTACTTC.